Shown below are 17 T cell receptor beta chains from a single sample sequenced in a study of vaccination and CD4 T cells after COVID-19. The assay that was used to sequence DNA from cultured CD4+ T cells was the Oncomine TCR Beta short-read assay. Each CDR3 protein gets one entry after TCRdb re-called the PCR reads with MiXCR. The sample holds 15,000 to 20,000 distinct CDR3 sequences, 52% seen once. Their target antigens are unknown. Treatment: approximately 10-day PBMC culture with coronavirus spike peptide pools or control peptides (ViraFEST assay). The sequenced sample was CD4+ T cells from blood, cultured in vitro. The receptors were sampled from a human donor who had recovered from COVID-19.

V usage is TRBV7-8 and J usage is TRBJ2-3; 7 bases match TRBD2. Germline CDR1 is SGHVS and CDR2 is FQNEAQ. V dropped 8 bases and J dropped 2; count of bases not matched to a gene: 16. The length of the CDR3 is 17 residues. The CDR3: CASQLTWAGVSTDTQYF. CDR3 sequence (DNA): TGTGCCAGCCAATTGACTTGGGCGGGAGTGTCCACAGATACGCAGTATTTT.

Only a few counts were recorded for this clonotype. The V and J genes are TRBV5-1 and TRBJ1-6, with D possibly TRBD1 on 5 matching bases. This CDR3 has 18 residues. V lost 0 bases to trimming and J lost 9 bases, with 22 bases between them. Germline loops: CDR1 SGHRS, CDR2 YFSETQ. CDR3 nucleotide sequence: TGCGCCAGCAGCTTGGTCTCCCCCCGCAGGGAGGTTCTTTCACCCCTCCACTTT. This encodes CASSLVSPRREVLSPLHF.

The CDR3 loop reads CASSLDESNQPQHF. The CDR3, as DNA: TGTGCCAGCAGCTTAGACGAAAGCAATCAGCCCCAGCATTTT. This chain links TRBV7-8 with TRBJ1-5, with D hard to call. V gave up 1 base and J gave up 1 base, with 5 bases separating them. Germline loops: CDR1 SGHVS, CDR2 FQNEAQ. This CDR3 comprises 14 residues. Variable domain in full (rest from reference TRBV7-8 and TRBJ1-5): GAGVSQSPRYKVAKRGQDVALRCDPISGHVSLFWYQQALGQGPEFLTYFQNEAQLDKSGLPSDRFFAERPEGSVSTLKIQRTQQEDSAVYLCASSLDESNQPQHFGDGTRLSIL.

This clonotype has only a few counts. J is TRBJ1-4 and V is TRBV4-2; 7 bases fit TRBD1. The germline V gene encodes CDR1 LGHNA and CDR2 YNFKEQ. The CDR3 contains 13 residues. The V segment lost 1 base and the J segment 11 bases; nucleotides outside the gene matches: 4. DNA of the CDR3: TGTGCCAGCAGCCAAGCCTTCAGGGGGAAACTGTTTTTT. Its translation: CASSQAFRGKLFF.

In its sample, this clonotype was seen once. The chain is built from TRBV19 and TRBJ1-1; 8 positions match TRBD1. CDR3 length: 18 amino acids. Unmatched junction bases numbered 17, after V lost 6 bases and J lost 2 bases. The germline CDR1 and CDR2 sequences are LNHDA and SQIVND (reference sequence). CDR3 DNA sequence: TGTGCCAGTAGCCCAATCGCCAGGGGGCGGATGGGAAACACTGAAGCTTTCTTT. Protein: CASSPIARGRMGNTEAFF.

The chain combines TRBV7-3 with TRBJ2-3; a possible D gene is TRBD1 (6 bases). The V gene's germline CDR1 is SGHTA and CDR2 FQGTGA. The CDR3 length is 16 residues. The V gene lost 2 bases and the J gene lost 0 bases, with 12 bases spanning the gap. CDR3: CASSLQQGESTDTQYF. The DNA for the CDR3 is TGTGCCAGCAGCTTACAACAGGGTGAGAGCACAGATACGCAGTATTTT. Filled out from reference TRBV7-3 and TRBJ2-3, the complete variable domain reads GAGVSQTPSNKVTEKGKYVELRCDPISGHTALYWYRQSLGQGPEFLIYFQGTGAADDSGLPNDRFFAVRPEGSVSTLKIQRTERGDSAVYLCASSLQQGESTDTQYFGPGTRLTVL.

This chain connects TRBV5-6 to TRBJ2-5; D perhaps matches TRBD2 (5 bases). This CDR3 region has 13 residues. Between the trimmed V and J ends, which lost 1 base and 4 bases, there was a span of 8 bases. Germline V gene data show CDR1 as SGHDT and CDR2 as YYEEEE. CDR3 sequence (DNA): TGTGCCAGCAGCTTGCGGGAACGAGAGACCCAGTACTTC. Its protein product is CASSLRERETQYF.

The chain recombines TRBV20-1 with TRBJ2-1; D tentatively reads TRBD1 or TRBD2 (5 bases each). CDR1 is DFQATT, CDR2 SNEGSKA, per germline (reference sequence). The CDR3 runs 14 residues. V was shortened by 2 bases and J by 9 bases, with 17 bases between the two germline ends. The DNA of the CDR3 is TGCAGTGCTAGACACGCGGCGGGTGGGGGTGAGCAGTTCTTC. Translation gives CSARHAAGGGEQFF.

The chain has TRBV19 and TRBJ2-7, with TRBD2 as a possible D gene (5 bases). This CDR3 has 14 amino acids. In germline, CDR1 is LNHDA, CDR2 SQIVND (reference sequence). The germline V and J ends were trimmed by 10 bases and 4 bases, with 20 bases remaining between them. CDR3 sequence reads: CATTSPGSKYEQYF. The CDR3 DNA follows: TGTGCCACCACCTCGCCGGGATCCAAATACGAGCAGTACTTC.

This clonotype has more than one count but fewer than ten. This chain connects TRBV24-1 to TRBJ2-2, with D possibly TRBD2 on 7 matching bases. The V and J ends lost 5 bases and 3 bases respectively, with 15 bases between them. Per germline, CDR1 KGHDR and CDR2 SFDVKD. This CDR3 contains 16 residues. CDR3 protein: CATSVSGGKDTGELFF. Here the CDR3 DNA reads TGTGCCACCAGTGTCTCGGGGGGCAAGGACACCGGGGAGCTGTTTTTT.

The chain uses TRBV10-1 and TRBJ1-1, with no clear D. CDR3 length: 13 amino acids. Germline CDR1 WNHNN, CDR2 SYGVQD (reference sequence). Trimming cost V 0 bases and J 5 bases, with 7 bases left between them. CDR3 in amino acids: CASSESSGTEAFF. The CDR3 region has the DNA TGCGCCAGCAGTGAGTCATCGGGGACTGAAGCTTTCTTT.

This chain connects TRBV2 to TRBJ2-4, with D perhaps matching TRBD2 (7 bases). V lost 3 bases to trimming and J lost 12 bases, with 21 bases between them. This CDR3 is 15 amino acids long. Germline CDR1 and CDR2: SNHLY and FYNNEI. The CDR3 DNA sequence: TGTGCCAGCAGTGAGTTAGGGGGGGACCGAGGGGCTCAGTACTTC. This sequence encodes CASSELGGDRGAQYF.

This clonotype was picked up a small number of times. CDR3 loop: CASSSARGISYGYTF. The CDR3, as DNA: TGTGCCAGCAGTTCAGCGCGGGGCATCTCATATGGCTACACCTTC. The V and J genes are TRBV6-5 and TRBJ1-2; D is possibly TRBD1 (5 bases). V lost 4 bases and J 5 bases, leaving 17 bases between the germline ends. Per germline, CDR1 MNHEY and CDR2 SVGAGI. The CDR3 has 15 residues.

The sample holds a few counts of this clonotype. The chain carries TRBV4-3 and TRBJ2-3, with 11 bases lining up with TRBD2. CDR3 length: 17 amino acids. Germline trimming cut 4 bases from V and 4 bases from J; bases unmatched to any gene: 10. The V gene's germline CDR1 is LGHNA and CDR2 YSLEER. The CDR3 nucleotides read TGCGCCAGCAGCCCGAGAATACTAGCGGGAGAGCCAGATACGCAGTATTTT. It yields the protein CASSPRILAGEPDTQYF.

The gene calls are TRBV15 and TRBJ2-4; no clear D gene. CDR1 and CDR2 from the germline V gene are LNHNV and YYDKDF (reference sequence). Trimming left V 3 bases short and J 6 bases short, with 15 bases between. The length of the CDR3 is 15 residues. The CDR3 protein is CATSRDPRGGNIQYF. The CDR3 DNA is TGTGCCACCAGCAGGGACCCCCGTGGCGGAAACATTCAGTACTTC.

This clonotype was seen a few times. The chain uses TRBV11-3 and TRBJ2-7; D perhaps matches TRBD2 (5 bases). Trimming took 1 base from V and 3 from J, leaving 13 bases between them. The CDR3 spans 15 residues. CDR1 SGHNT and CDR2 YENEEA come from the germline V gene. The CDR3 sequence is CASSLGTEAGYEQYF. CDR3 coding DNA: TGTGCCAGCAGCTTAGGGACGGAGGCCGGCTACGAGCAGTACTTC.

The J gene is TRBJ2-7, the V gene TRBV12-3 or TRBV12-4, with 8 bases matching TRBD1. With V trimmed by 0 bases and J by 2 bases, 0 bases remained unmatched. This CDR3 region has 14 residues. The CDR3 here is CASSLAGQAYEQYF. CDR3 in DNA: TGTGCCAGCAGTTTAGCGGGACAGGCCTACGAGCAGTACTTC.